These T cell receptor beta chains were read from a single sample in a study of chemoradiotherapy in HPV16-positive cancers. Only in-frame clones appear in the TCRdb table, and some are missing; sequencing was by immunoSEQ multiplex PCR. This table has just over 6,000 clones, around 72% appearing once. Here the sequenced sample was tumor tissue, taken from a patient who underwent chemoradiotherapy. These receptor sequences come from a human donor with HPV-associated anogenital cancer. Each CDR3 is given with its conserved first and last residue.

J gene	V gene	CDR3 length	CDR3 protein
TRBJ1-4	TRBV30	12	CAWMTTNEKLFF
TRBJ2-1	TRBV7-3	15	CASSVLGTKNNEQFF
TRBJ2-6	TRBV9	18	CASSVRDGFSLTANVLTF
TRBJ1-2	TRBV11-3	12	CASSPGAYGYTF
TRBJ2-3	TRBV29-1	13	CSVVKTSTDTQYF
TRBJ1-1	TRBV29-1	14	CSVAAQRGNTEAFF
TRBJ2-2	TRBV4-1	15	CASSRTSGSIGELFF
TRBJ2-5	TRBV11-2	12	CASSPEMETQYF
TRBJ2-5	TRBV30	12	CAWSAAAETQYF
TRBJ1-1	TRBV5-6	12	CASNWGGTEAFF
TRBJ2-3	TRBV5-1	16	CASSPRTSGSTDTQYF
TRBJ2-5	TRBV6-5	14	CASSYVPSRETQYF
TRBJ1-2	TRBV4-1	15	CASSPRQGSGYGYTF
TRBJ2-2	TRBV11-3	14	CASSPRGNTGELFF
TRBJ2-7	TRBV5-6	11	CASSVSYEQYF
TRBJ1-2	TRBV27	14	CASSLAPQITGYTF
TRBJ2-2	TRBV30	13	CAWSVIPTGELFF
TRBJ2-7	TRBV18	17	CASSPPSTLAGAHEQYF
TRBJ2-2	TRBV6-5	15	CASRQTSGKTGELFF
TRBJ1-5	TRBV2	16	CASTDTGTVYNQPQHF
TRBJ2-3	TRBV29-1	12	CSVGRGTDTQYF
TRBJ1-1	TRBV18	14	CASSPATGNTEAFF
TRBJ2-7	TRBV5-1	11	CASSLGGEQYF
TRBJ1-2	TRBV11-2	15	CASSLGGRWGYGYTF
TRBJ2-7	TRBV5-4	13	CASSKGQVYEQYF
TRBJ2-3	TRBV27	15	CASSLSGMSTDTQYF
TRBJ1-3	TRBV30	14	CAWSLGTAGNTIYF
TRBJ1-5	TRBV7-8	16	CASSHTSGGSNQPQHF
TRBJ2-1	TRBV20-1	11	CSASYENEQFF
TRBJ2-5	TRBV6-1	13	CASSVGLRETQYF
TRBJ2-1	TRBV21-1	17	CASSANLSGLRDNEQFF
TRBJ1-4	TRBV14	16	CASSQGDRGGGEKLFF
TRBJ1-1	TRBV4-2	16	CASSPRATGADTEAFF
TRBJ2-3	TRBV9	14	CASSDETGTDTQYF
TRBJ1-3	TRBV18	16	CASSLQGPTSGNTIYF
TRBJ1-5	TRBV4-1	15	CASSPGQGSDQPQHF
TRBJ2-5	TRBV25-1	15	CASSEIQQSQETQYF
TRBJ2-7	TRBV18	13	CASSPIVGERQYF
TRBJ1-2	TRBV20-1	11	CSARGSYGYTF
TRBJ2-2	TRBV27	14	CASSYLPGAGELFF